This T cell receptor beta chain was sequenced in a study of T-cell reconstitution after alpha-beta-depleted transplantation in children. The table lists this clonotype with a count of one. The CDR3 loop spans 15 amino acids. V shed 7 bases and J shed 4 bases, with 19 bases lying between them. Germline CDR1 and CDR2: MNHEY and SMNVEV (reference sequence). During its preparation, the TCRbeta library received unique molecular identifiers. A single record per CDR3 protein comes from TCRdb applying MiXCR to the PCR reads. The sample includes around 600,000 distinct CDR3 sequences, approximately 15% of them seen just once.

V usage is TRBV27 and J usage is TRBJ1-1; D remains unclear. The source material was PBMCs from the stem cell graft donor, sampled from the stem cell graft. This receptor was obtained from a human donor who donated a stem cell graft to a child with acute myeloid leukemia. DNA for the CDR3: TGTGCCAGCATCGCACGGGCGGGCATGGGCACTGAAGCTTTCTTT. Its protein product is CASIARAGMGTEAFF.